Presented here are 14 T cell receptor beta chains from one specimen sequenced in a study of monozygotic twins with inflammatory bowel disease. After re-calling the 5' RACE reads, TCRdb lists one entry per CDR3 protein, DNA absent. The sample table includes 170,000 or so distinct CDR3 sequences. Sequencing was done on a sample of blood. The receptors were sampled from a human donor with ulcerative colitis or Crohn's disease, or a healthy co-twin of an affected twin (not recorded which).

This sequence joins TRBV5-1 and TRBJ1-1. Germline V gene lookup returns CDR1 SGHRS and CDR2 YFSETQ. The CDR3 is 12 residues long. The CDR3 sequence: CASRVMNTEAFF.

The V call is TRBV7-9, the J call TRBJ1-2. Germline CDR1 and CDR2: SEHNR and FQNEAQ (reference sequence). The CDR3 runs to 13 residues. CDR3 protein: CASSLANGYGYTF.

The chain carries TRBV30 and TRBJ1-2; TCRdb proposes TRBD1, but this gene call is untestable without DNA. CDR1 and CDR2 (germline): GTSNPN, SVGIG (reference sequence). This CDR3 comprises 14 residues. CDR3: CAWSRTATSQGYTF.

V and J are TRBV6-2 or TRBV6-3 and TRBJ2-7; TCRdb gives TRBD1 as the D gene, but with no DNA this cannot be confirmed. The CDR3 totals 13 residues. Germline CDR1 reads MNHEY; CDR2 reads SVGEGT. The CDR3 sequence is CASSYDSPYEQYF.

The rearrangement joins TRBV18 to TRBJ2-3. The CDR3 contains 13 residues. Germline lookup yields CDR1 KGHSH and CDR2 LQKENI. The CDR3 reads CASSANGPDTQYF.

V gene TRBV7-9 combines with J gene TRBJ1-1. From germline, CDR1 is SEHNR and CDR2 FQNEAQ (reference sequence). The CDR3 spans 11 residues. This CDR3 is CASRWGTEAFF.

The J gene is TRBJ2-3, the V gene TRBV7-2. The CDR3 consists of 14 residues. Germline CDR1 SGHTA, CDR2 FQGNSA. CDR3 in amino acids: CASSLGLATDTQYF.

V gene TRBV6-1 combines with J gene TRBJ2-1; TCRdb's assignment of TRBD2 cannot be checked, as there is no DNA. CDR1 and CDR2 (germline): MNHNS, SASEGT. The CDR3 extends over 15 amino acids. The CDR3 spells CASTKGTKKGNEQFF.

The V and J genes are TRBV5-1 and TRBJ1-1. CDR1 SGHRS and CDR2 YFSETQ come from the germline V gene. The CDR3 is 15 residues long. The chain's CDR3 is CASSLNMAMNTEAFF.

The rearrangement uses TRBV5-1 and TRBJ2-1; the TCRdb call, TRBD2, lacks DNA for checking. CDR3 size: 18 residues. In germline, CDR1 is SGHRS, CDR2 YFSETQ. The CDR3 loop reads CASSLRAGGQGSYNEQFF.

This CDR3 reads CASSKFTRDRASTEAFF. This rearrangement joins TRBV21-1 to TRBJ1-1; the TRBD1 assignment by TCRdb is unverifiable without DNA. TRBV21-1 is labeled a pseudogene. The CDR3 is 17 residues long.

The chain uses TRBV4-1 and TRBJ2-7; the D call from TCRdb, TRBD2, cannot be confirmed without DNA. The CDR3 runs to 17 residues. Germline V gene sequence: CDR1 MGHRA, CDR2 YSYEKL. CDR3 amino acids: CASSRTGTSPSSYEQYF.

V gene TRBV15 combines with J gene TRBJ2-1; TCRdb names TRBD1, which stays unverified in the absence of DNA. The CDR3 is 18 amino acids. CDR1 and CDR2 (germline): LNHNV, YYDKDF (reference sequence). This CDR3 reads CATSRDPRGVASGNEQFF.

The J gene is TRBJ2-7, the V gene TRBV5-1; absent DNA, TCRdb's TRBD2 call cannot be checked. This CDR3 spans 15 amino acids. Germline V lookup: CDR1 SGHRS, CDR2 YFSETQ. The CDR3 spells CASSFSGLASYEQYF.